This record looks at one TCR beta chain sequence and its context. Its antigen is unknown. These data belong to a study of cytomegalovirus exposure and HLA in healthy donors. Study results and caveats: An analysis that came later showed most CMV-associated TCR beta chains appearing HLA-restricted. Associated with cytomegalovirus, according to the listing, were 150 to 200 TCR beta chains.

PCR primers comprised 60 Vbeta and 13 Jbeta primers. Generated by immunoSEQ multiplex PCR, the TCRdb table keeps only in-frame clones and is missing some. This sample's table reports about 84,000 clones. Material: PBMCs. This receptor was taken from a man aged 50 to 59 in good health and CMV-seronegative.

CDR3 residues: CASSLSPGVGAQNIQYF. In nucleotides, the CDR3 is TGTGCCAGCAGTTTATCCCCTGGGGTTGGGGCACAAAACATTCAGTACTTC. V is TRBV28 and J is TRBJ2-4; tentatively, D is TRBD1 (5 bases). V lost 1 base to trimming and J lost 5 bases, with 18 bases between them. There are 17 residues in the CDR3. Germline assignment: CDR1 MDHEN and CDR2 SYDVKM.